The rows below give T cell receptor beta chains drawn from one sample of a study of identical twins. TCRdb passed the 5' RACE reads through MiXCR, listing each CDR3 protein once. The sample includes just over 450,000 distinct CDR3 sequences, 12% to 15% of them seen just once. Another study also made use of these data, one on yellow fever vaccine responses in identical twins.

The specimen sequenced was CD4+ T cells sorted from blood. The receptors were gathered from a woman aged 18 to 35 in good health. The CDR3 runs from the conserved cysteine through the conserved F or W. The order of the fields is D gene, clone size, V gene, J gene, CDR3 DNA, CDR3 protein. A D gene is named only where the DNA matches it firmly. Clone size is not always given. Where it is, it says once, few, many or a class for expanded clones.

.	few	TRBV15	TRBJ1-1	TGTGCCACCAGTTTAATCGCCAGGTCAGAAACTGAAGCTTTCTTT	CATSLIARSETEAFF
TRBD2	.	TRBV6-2/TRBV6-3	TRBJ2-1	TGTGCCAGCACCCCAAGGGGGGGACTAGCGGGAGTAGGGCAGTTCTTC	CASTPRGGLAGVGQFF
.	few	TRBV29-1	TRBJ2-1	TGCACGCGGAGGGGGACTGAGCAGTTCTTC	CTRRGTEQFF
.	few	TRBV12-3/TRBV12-4	TRBJ2-5	TGTGCCAGCAGTTTAAGAACTAGTAGGACGGAGACCCAGTACTTC	CASSLRTSRTETQYF
.	.	TRBV6-5	TRBJ1-4	TGTGCCAGCAGTTACCTCGGTGAAAAACTGTTTTTT	CASSYLGEKLFF
.	few	TRBV2	TRBJ2-4	TGTGCCAGCAGTGAAAGCGAACTAGCAAACATTCAGTACTTC	CASSESELANIQYF
.	few	TRBV6-2/TRBV6-3	TRBJ2-1	TGTGCCAGCAGTTACACAACATCTGGGGAGCAGTTCTTC	CASSYTTSGEQFF
.	many	TRBV5-1	TRBJ1-1	TGCGCCAGCAGCTTGGCATTGGGGGGTATGGCTGAAGCTTTCTTT	CASSLALGGMAEAFF
.	few	TRBV21-1	TRBJ2-2	TGTGCCAGCAGCAAAGAGAGACAGACCGCCTCACTTAACACCGGGGAGCTGTTTTTT	CASSKERQTASLNTGELFF
.	many	TRBV12-3/TRBV12-4	TRBJ2-1	TGTGCCAGCAGCAAAAGGGTGCCCTACAATGAGCAGTTCTTC	CASSKRVPYNEQFF
.	many	TRBV20-1	TRBJ2-7	TGCAGTGCTAGAGTCTCCTCCGGATACGAGCAGTACTTC	CSARVSSGYEQYF
.	.	TRBV20-1	TRBJ2-3	TGCAGTGCTCAGAGTCCAACAGATACGCAGTATTTT	CSAQSPTDTQYF
.	.	TRBV14	TRBJ2-4	TGTGCCAGCAGCCAAGACCAGGGCTCGCAAAACATTCAGTACTTC	CASSQDQGSQNIQYF
.	few	TRBV18	TRBJ1-6	TGTGCCAGCTCACCATTCCCGAGCTCCTATAATTCACCCCTCCACTTT	CASSPFPSSYNSPLHF
TRBD1	many	TRBV7-6	TRBJ2-2	TGTGCCAGCAGCTGGGACAGGGTGCCCGGGGAGCTGTTTTTT	CASSWDRVPGELFF
.	.	TRBV5-6	TRBJ2-7	TGTGCCAGCACCCGGGACGGTATCTACGAGCAGTACTTC	CASTRDGIYEQYF
TRBD1	.	TRBV6-1	TRBJ2-5	TGTGCCAGCAGCCCCGGGGACAGGCTCCAAGAGACCCAGTACTTC	CASSPGDRLQETQYF
.	.	TRBV27	TRBJ1-4	TGTGCCAGCAGTTTTCGAGGGGGGAATGAAAAACTGTTTTTT	CASSFRGGNEKLFF
TRBD1	few	TRBV5-1	TRBJ2-7	TGCGCCAGCAGCCGGGACAGGACCACCTACGAGCAGTACTTC	CASSRDRTTYEQYF
TRBD1	.	TRBV5-1	TRBJ2-5	TGCGCCAGCAGCACCGGGACAGGGACCGGATTCCAAGAGACCCAGTACTTC	CASSTGTGTGFQETQYF
TRBD1	.	TRBV28	TRBJ2-7	TGTGCCAGCGTAGGGAACTCCATGGACAGGTTAACCTACGAGCAGTACTTC	CASVGNSMDRLTYEQYF